The clone carrying this T cell receptor (beta chain) was counted a single time. The data stem from a study of blood T cell repertoires in COVID-19. Per the original data handling: Reference gene primer amplification gave estimated nucleated cell counts. TCRdb's copy holds only in-frame clones and misses some; the assay was immunoSEQ multiplex PCR. V, J and clone size reflect that table, while D and trimming were determined from the DNA. The sample has roughly 150,000 clones; 83% are singletons. CDR3 size: 15 residues. V gave up 1 base and J gave up 4 bases; unmatched junction bases: 5. Looked up from germline, CDR1 is SGHTA and CDR2 is FQGNSA.

V usage is TRBV7-2 and J usage is TRBJ2-3, with 7 bases lining up with TRBD2. This receptor was taken from a woman in her 70s who had recovered from COVID-19. Source material: peripheral blood. The CDR3 here is CASSLVGGSADTQYF. Written as DNA, the CDR3 is TGTGCCAGCAGCTTAGTTGGCGGGAGCGCAGATACGCAGTATTTT.